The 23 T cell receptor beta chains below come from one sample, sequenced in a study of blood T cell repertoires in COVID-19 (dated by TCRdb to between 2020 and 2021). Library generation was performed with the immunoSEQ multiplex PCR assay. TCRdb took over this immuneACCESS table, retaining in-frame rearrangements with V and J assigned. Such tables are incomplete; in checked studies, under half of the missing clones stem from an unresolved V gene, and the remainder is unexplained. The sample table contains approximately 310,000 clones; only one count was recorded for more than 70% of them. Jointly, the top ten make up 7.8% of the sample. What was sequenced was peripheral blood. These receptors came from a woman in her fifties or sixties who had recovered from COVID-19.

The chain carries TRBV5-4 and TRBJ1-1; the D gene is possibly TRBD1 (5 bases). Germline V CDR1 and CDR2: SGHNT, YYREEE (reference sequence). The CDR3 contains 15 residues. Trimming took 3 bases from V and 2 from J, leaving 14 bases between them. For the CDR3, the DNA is TGTGCCAGCAGCTCTTACGGGGGAGCAAACACTGAAGCTTTCTTT. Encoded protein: CASSSYGGANTEAFF.

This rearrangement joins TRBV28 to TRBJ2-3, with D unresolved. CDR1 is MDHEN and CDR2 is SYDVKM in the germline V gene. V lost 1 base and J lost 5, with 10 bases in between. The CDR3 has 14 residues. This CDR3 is CASSLLESGDTQYF. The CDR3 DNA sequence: TGTGCCAGCAGTTTATTGGAGTCGGGAGATACGCAGTATTTT.

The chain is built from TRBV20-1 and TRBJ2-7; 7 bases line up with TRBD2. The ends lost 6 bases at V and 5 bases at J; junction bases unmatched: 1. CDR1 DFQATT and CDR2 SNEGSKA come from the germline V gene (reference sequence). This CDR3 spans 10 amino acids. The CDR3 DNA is TGCAGTGCAAGCGGGAACGAGCAGTACTTC. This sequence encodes CSASGNEQYF.

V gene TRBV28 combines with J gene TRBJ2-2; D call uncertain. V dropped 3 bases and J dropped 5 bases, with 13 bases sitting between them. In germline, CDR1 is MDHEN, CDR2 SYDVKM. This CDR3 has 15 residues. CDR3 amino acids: CASSFGVLGTGELFF. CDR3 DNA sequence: TGTGCCAGCAGTTTCGGAGTCCTAGGTACCGGGGAGCTGTTTTTT.

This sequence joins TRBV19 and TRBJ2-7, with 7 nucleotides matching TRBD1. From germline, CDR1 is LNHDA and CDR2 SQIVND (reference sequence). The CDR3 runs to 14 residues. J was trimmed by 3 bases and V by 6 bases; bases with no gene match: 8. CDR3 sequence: CASSRTGAGYEQYF. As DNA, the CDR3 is TGTGCCAGTAGCAGAACAGGGGCTGGCTACGAGCAGTACTTC.

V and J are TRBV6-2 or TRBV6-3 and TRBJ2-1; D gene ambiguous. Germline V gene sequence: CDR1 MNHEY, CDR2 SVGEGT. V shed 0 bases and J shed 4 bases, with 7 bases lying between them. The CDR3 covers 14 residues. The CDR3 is CASSYSWSYNEQFF. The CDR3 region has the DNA TGTGCCAGCAGTTACTCTTGGAGTTACAATGAGCAGTTCTTC.

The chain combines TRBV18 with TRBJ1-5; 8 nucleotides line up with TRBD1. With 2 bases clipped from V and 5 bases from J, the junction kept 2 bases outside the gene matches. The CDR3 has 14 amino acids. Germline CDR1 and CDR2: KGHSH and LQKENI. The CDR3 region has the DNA TGTGCCAGCTCACCAGCGACAGGGGATCAGCCCCAGCATTTT. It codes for CASSPATGDQPQHF.

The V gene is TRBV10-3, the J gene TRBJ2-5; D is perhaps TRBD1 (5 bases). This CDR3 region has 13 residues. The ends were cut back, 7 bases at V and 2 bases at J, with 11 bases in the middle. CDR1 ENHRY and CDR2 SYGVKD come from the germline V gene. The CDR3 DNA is TGTGCCATCATGGGGCACAGACAAGAGACCCAGTACTTC. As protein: CAIMGHRQETQYF.

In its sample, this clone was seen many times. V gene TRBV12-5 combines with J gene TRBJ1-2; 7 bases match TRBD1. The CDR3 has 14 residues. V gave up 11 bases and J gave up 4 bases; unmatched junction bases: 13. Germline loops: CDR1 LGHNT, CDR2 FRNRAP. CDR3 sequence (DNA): TGTGCTGGTCCCGGGACAGCGACAACCTATGGCTACACCTTC. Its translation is CAGPGTATTYGYTF. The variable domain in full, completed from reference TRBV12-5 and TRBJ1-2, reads DARVTQTPRHKVTEMGQEVTMRCQPILGHNTVFWYRQTMMQGLELLAYFRNRAPLDDSGMPKDRFSAEMPDATLATLKIQPSEPRDSAVYFCAGPGTATTYGYTFGSGTRLTVV.

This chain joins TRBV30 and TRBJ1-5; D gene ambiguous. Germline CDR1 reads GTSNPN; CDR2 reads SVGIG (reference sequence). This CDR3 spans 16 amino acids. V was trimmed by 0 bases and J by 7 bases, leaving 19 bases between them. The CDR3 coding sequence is TGTGCCTGGAGTGTAGACCCGGGAATGGGATGGCAGCCCCAGCATTTT. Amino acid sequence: CAWSVDPGMGWQPQHF.

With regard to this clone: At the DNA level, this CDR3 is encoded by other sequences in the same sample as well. The CDR3 here is CAWRQGNTEAFF. The DNA of the CDR3 is TGTGCCTGGAGGCAGGGGAACACTGAAGCTTTCTTT. J is TRBJ1-1 and V is TRBV30; TRBD1 might be the D (5 bases). Germline loops: CDR1 GTSNPN, CDR2 SVGIG (reference sequence). V was shortened by 3 bases and J by 1 base, with 6 bases between the two germline ends. The CDR3 totals 12 residues.

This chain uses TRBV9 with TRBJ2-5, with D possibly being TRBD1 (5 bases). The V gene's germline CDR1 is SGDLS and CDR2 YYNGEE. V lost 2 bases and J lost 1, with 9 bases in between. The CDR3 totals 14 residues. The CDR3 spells CASSVGHFQETQYF. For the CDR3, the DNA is TGTGCCAGCAGCGTCGGACACTTCCAAGAGACCCAGTACTTC.

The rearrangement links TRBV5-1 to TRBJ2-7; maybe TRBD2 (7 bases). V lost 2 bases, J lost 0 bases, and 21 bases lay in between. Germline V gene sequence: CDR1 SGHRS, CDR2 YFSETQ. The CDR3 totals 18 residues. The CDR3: CASSLSGVGGPNSYEQYF. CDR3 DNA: TGCGCCAGCAGCTTATCGGGCGTCGGGGGGCCAAACTCCTACGAGCAGTACTTC. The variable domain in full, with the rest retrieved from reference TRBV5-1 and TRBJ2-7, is KAGVTQTPRYLIKTRGQQVTLSCSPISGHRSVSWYQQTPGQGLQFLFEYFSETQRNKGNFPGRFSGRQFSNSRSEMNVSTLELGDSALYLCASSLSGVGGPNSYEQYFGPGTRLTVT.

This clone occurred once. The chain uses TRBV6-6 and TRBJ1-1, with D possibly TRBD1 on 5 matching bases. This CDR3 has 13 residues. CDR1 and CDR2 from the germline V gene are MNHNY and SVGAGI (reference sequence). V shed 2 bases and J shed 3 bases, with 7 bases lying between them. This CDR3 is CASSYKQDTEAFF. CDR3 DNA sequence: TGTGCCAGCAGTTACAAACAGGACACTGAAGCTTTCTTT.

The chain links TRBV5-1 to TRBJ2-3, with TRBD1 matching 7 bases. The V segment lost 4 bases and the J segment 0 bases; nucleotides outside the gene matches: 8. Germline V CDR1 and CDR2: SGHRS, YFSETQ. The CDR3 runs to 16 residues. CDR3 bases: TGCGCCAGCAGCCCCCGGACAGGAACTAGCACAGATACGCAGTATTTT. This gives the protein CASSPRTGTSTDTQYF.

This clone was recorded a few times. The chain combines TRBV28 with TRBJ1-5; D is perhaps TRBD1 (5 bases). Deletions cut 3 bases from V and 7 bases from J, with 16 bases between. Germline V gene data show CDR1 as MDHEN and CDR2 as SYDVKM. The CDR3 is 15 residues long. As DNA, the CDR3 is TGTGCCAGCAGTTTTATCCGCGGTGGGGCACAGCCCCAGCATTTT. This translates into CASSFIRGGAQPQHF.

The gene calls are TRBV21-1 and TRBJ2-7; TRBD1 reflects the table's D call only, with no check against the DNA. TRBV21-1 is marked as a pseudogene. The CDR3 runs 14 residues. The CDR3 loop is CASSKTPQAYEQYF. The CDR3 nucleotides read TGTGCCAGCAGCAAAACCCCCCAGGCCTACGAGCAGTACTTC.

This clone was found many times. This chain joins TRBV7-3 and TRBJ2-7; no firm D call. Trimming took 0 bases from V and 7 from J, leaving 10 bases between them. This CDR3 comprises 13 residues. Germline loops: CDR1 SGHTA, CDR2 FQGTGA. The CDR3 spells CASSLTGSREQYF. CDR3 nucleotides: TGTGCCAGCAGCTTAACCGGTAGTCGAGAGCAGTACTTC.

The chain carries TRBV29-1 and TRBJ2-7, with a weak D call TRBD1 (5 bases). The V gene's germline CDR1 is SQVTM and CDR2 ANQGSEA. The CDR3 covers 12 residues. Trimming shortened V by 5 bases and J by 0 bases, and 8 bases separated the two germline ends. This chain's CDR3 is CSVLDSSYEQYF. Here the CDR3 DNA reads TGCAGCGTTCTAGACAGCTCCTACGAGCAGTACTTC.

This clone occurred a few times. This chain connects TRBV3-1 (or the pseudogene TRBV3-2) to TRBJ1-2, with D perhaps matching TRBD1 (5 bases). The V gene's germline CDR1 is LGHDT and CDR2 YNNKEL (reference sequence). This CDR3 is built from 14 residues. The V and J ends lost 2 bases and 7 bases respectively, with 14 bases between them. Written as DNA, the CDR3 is TGTGCCAGCAGCCAATCGTCAGGGTACGGTGGCTACACCTTC. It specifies CASSQSSGYGGYTF.

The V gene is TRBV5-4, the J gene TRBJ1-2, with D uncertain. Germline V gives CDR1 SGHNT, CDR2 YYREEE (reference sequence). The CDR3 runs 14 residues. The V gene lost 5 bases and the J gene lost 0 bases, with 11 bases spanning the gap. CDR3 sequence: CASREDIANYGYTF. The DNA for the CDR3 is TGTGCCAGCAGAGAAGACATAGCTAACTATGGCTACACCTTC.

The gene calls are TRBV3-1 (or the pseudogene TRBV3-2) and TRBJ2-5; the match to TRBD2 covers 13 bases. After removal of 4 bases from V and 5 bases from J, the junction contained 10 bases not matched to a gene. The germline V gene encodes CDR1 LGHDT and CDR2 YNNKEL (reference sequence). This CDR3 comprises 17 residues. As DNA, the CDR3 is TGTGCCAGCAGCCGGGGGACTAGCGGGGTGAACTGGGAGACCCAGTACTTC. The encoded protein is CASSRGTSGVNWETQYF.

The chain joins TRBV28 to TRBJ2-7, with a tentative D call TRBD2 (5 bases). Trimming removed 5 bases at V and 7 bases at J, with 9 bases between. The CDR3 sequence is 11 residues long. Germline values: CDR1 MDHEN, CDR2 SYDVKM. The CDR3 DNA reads TGTGCCAGCAGTCCTGGACTGGAGCAGTACTTC. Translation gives CASSPGLEQYF.